Shown below are 18 T cell receptor beta chains from a single sample sequenced in a study of cytomegalovirus exposure and HLA in healthy donors. The PCR ran on 60 Vbeta and 13 Jbeta primers. The table came from immunoSEQ multiplex PCR; TCRdb's copy has only in-frame clones and leaves some out. The profile shows under 300,000 clones, 85% to 95% of them singletons. The sequenced material came from PBMCs. Every receptor here comes from a girl aged 2 to 9 in good health and CMV-seronegative.

The rearrangement uses TRBV7-9 and TRBJ2-7; TRBD2 aligns across 7 bases. CDR1 SEHNR and CDR2 FQNEAQ come from the germline V gene (reference sequence). The ends lost 1 base at V and 6 bases at J; junction bases unmatched: 12. The CDR3 has 16 amino acids. CDR3 residues: CASSLVGGGRLPEQYF. The CDR3 DNA follows: TGTGCCAGCAGCTTAGTTGGGGGAGGGCGCCTCCCCGAGCAGTACTTC. Drawing the rest from reference TRBV7-9 and TRBJ2-7, the complete variable domain is DTGVSQNPRHKITKRGQNVTFRCDPISEHNRLYWYRQTLGQGPEFLTYFQNEAQLEKSRLLSDRFSAERPKGSFSTLEIQRTEQGDSAMYLCASSLVGGGRLPEQYFGPGTRLTVT.

The table lists this clone with a count of one. This chain uses TRBV11-2 with TRBJ1-2; D unresolved. The CDR3 runs to 14 residues. The V end lost 0 bases, the J end lost 0 bases, and 5 bases lay between the germline ends. Germline CDR1 is SGHAT and CDR2 is FQNNGV. CDR3 protein: CASSLDTPNYGYTF. CDR3 bases: TGTGCCAGCAGCTTAGATACTCCTAACTATGGCTACACCTTC.

This chain links TRBV6-1 with TRBJ2-1, with 9 bases that match TRBD2. The CDR3 length is 15 residues. The germline CDR1 and CDR2 sequences are MNHNS and SASEGT. V trimming: 6 bases; J trimming: 5 bases; junction bases outside the gene matches: 8. The CDR3 here is CASRRGGQLDNEQFF. CDR3 coding DNA: TGTGCCAGCAGGCGGGGGGGCCAACTTGACAATGAGCAGTTCTTC.

The chain couples TRBV9 to TRBJ2-7; no definite D call. Germline CDR1 reads SGDLS; CDR2 reads YYNGEE. The length of the CDR3 is 15 residues. Trimming took 4 bases from V and 2 from J, leaving 16 bases between them. The CDR3 reads CASSPELTPAYEQYF. The CDR3 nucleotides read TGTGCCAGCAGCCCAGAATTGACACCCGCCTACGAGCAGTACTTC.

The chain employs TRBV13 and TRBJ2-1; TRBD2 aligns across 12 bases. Trimming took 0 bases from V and 5 from J; bases not matched to a gene: 20. The CDR3 has 22 residues. CDR1 and CDR2 (germline): PRHDT, FYEKMQ (reference sequence). The CDR3 loop is CASSLGLGRTFLGTSGHNEQFF. Here the CDR3 DNA reads TGTGCCAGCAGCTTAGGCCTCGGAAGGACCTTTCTCGGGACTAGCGGGCACAATGAGCAGTTCTTC.

The genes are TRBV30 and TRBJ2-7, with D tentatively TRBD1 (6 bases). V lost 1 base to trimming and J lost 0 bases, with 13 bases between them. This CDR3 is 15 amino acids long. CDR1 GTSNPN and CDR2 SVGIG come from the germline V gene (reference sequence). The CDR3 DNA reads TGTGCCTGGAGTGGAGGGGACACCTCCTCCTACGAGCAGTACTTC. Its translation: CAWSGGDTSSYEQYF.

The chain recombines TRBV10-3 with TRBJ2-5, with TRBD2 matching 10 bases. This CDR3 is 13 amino acids long. Germline V CDR1 and CDR2: ENHRY, SYGVKD. The junction had 6 bases not matched to a gene; V was cut back by 10 bases and J by 4 bases. In DNA form, the CDR3 reads TGTGCCACAGCCCAGCGGGAGGGAGAGACCCAGTACTTC. Its translation is CATAQREGETQYF.

The chain links TRBV5-6 to TRBJ2-7, with D possibly being TRBD1 (5 bases). The CDR3 extends over 14 amino acids. The germline gives CDR1 SGHDT, CDR2 YYEEEE. Trimming removed 1 base from V and 3 bases from J, with 11 bases in between. The CDR3 loop is CASSLLTGYYEQYF. The CDR3 DNA sequence: TGTGCCAGCAGCTTGCTTACAGGCTACTACGAGCAGTACTTC.

The chain has TRBV2 and TRBJ1-2; the match to TRBD1 covers 9 bases. Trimming took 10 bases from V and 5 from J; bases not matched to a gene: 11. The length of the CDR3 is 14 residues. Per germline, CDR1 SNHLY and CDR2 FYNNEI. CDR3 in amino acids: CANPDRGHRYGYTF. In nucleotides, the CDR3 is TGTGCCAACCCGGACAGGGGACACCGGTATGGCTACACCTTC.

V gene TRBV5-1 combines with J gene TRBJ1-2; 8 bases are shared with TRBD1. The V gene's germline CDR1 is SGHRS and CDR2 YFSETQ. Unmatched junction bases numbered 3, after V lost 0 bases and J lost 5 bases. The CDR3 loop spans 14 amino acids. CDR3 sequence: CASSLGDRQYGYTF. In nucleotides, the CDR3 is TGCGCCAGCAGCTTGGGGGACAGGCAATATGGCTACACCTTC.

This sequence joins TRBV6-5 and TRBJ1-2, with 7 bases identical to TRBD1. The CDR3 is 15 amino acids. Germline trimming cut 0 bases from V and 7 bases from J; bases unmatched to any gene: 8. Germline values: CDR1 MNHEY, CDR2 SVGAGI. As DNA, the CDR3 is TGTGCCAGCAGTTACTCAGGGACAGAAAAGACTGGCTACACCTTC. Protein sequence: CASSYSGTEKTGYTF.

The CDR3 sequence is CASSLYRDSYEQYF. The CDR3, as DNA: TGTGCCAGCTCACTTTACAGAGACTCCTACGAGCAGTACTTC. The V gene is TRBV18, the J gene TRBJ2-7, with D unresolved. CDR1 is KGHSH and CDR2 is LQKENI in the germline V gene. Trimming cost V 4 bases and J 0 bases, with 10 bases left between them. This CDR3 is built from 14 residues.

The chain joins TRBV27 to TRBJ2-1; TRBD2 matches at 11 bases. CDR3 size: 17 residues. CDR1 and CDR2 from the germline V gene are MNHEY and SMNVEV (reference sequence). V lost 5 bases and J lost 8; bases outside the gene matches: 14. Here the CDR3 DNA reads TGTGCCAGCAGTCCATTAGGTGGTAGCGGGGGGGCATATGAGCAGTTCTTC. Residues: CASSPLGGSGGAYEQFF.

The chain joins TRBV5-5 to TRBJ1-3; tentative D call: TRBD1 (6 bases). V dropped 1 base and J dropped 0 bases, with 11 bases sitting between them. In germline, CDR1 is SGHKS, CDR2 YYEKEE (reference sequence). The CDR3 is made up of 16 amino acids. The CDR3 DNA is TGTGCCAGCAGCTTGAGAACGGACAGCTCTGGAAACACCATATATTTT. Its protein is CASSLRTDSSGNTIYF.

The chain joins TRBV6-1 to TRBJ1-2, with unresolved D. The CDR3 totals 12 residues. From germline, CDR1 is MNHNS and CDR2 SASEGT. The V and J ends lost 1 base and 5 bases respectively, with 5 bases between them. This CDR3 is CASSEDAYGYTF. CDR3 nucleotide sequence: TGTGCCAGCAGTGAAGATGCGTATGGCTACACCTTC.

The chain carries TRBV9 and TRBJ2-2, with 9 bases lining up with TRBD1. Germline V gene sequence: CDR1 SGDLS, CDR2 YYNGEE. Losses at the gene ends were 0 bases for V and 3 bases for J; bases not matched to a gene: 6. The CDR3 has 17 amino acids. This CDR3 is CASSVGLGQGYTGELFF. CDR3 coding DNA: TGTGCCAGCAGCGTAGGTCTGGGACAGGGATACACCGGGGAGCTGTTTTTT.

The V call is TRBV5-5, the J call TRBJ2-1; 8 nucleotides match TRBD2. The CDR3 runs 15 residues. CDR1 is SGHKS, CDR2 YYEKEE, per germline (reference sequence). The V and J ends lost 0 bases and 9 bases, in that order; junction bases with no gene match: 8. CDR3 protein: CASSLVLAEAGEQFF. Here the CDR3 DNA reads TGTGCCAGCAGCTTGGTACTAGCGGAGGCGGGTGAGCAGTTCTTC.

The chain combines TRBV6-1 with TRBJ2-1; D is possibly TRBD1 (5 bases). Per germline, CDR1 MNHNS and CDR2 SASEGT. Trimming left V 11 bases short and J 5 bases short, with 16 bases between. CDR3 length: 13 amino acids. As DNA, the CDR3 is TGTGCCTCAGGGTACCCCAGGGACAATGAGCAGTTCTTC. Translating it yields CASGYPRDNEQFF.